Listed below are T cell receptor beta chains from one sample, sequenced in a study of T-cell memory formation after mild COVID-19. TCRdb independently ran MiXCR on the 5' RACE reads; one entry per CDR3 protein. Of almost 550,000 distinct CDR3 sequences listed, just over 20% are singletons. Sequencing used PBMCs or a T cell subset sorted from them (not recorded which). The receptors were sampled from an adult woman who had mild COVID-19 (a few samples of this study predate the infection). Cell type and time point are not known. CDR3s include the opening cysteine and the closing phenylalanine or tryptophan. Each record gives: J gene, V gene, clone size, D gene, CDR3 protein, CDR3 DNA. D genes are given only for firm matches. The size of a clone is reported for some rows only, either as once, few or many, or as a class for expanded clones.

j_call: TRBJ2-5; v_call: TRBV7-2; clone_size: few; d_call: NA; cdr3_aa: CASSRVGETQYF; cdr3_nt: TGTGCCAGCAGCCGGGTGGGGGAGACCCAGTACTTC
j_call: TRBJ2-3; v_call: TRBV7-3; clone_size: few; d_call: NA; cdr3_aa: CASSLTGGRSGLTDTQYF; cdr3_nt: TGTGCCAGCAGCTTAACAGGAGGGAGAAGCGGGTTAACAGATACGCAGTATTTT
j_call: TRBJ1-6; v_call: TRBV20-1; clone_size: few; d_call: TRBD1; cdr3_aa: CSARDGTGSRVGSPLHF; cdr3_nt: TGCAGTGCTAGAGATGGGACAGGTTCTAGGGTGGGTTCACCCCTCCACTTT
j_call: TRBJ1-1; v_call: TRBV7-6; clone_size: NA; d_call: NA; cdr3_aa: CASSFSWGKRVNTEAFF; cdr3_nt: TGTGCCAGCAGCTTCTCCTGGGGGAAGAGGGTGAACACTGAAGCTTTCTTT
j_call: TRBJ2-1; v_call: TRBV7-3; clone_size: few; d_call: NA; cdr3_aa: CASSLDHNEQFF; cdr3_nt: TGTGCCAGCAGCTTAGACCACAATGAGCAGTTCTTC
j_call: TRBJ1-1; v_call: TRBV5-5; clone_size: NA; d_call: NA; cdr3_aa: CASSLARGDRNTEAFF; cdr3_nt: TGTGCCAGCAGCTTGGCCCGGGGAGACAGGAACACTGAAGCTTTCTTT
j_call: TRBJ1-5; v_call: TRBV12-3/TRBV12-4; clone_size: few; d_call: NA; cdr3_aa: CASSLSGAPNQPQHF; cdr3_nt: TGTGCCAGCAGTTTGAGCGGCGCCCCCAATCAGCCCCAGCATTTT
j_call: TRBJ2-7; v_call: TRBV6-2/TRBV6-3; clone_size: NA; d_call: NA; cdr3_aa: CASSYSYSGRYEQYF; cdr3_nt: TGTGCCAGCAGTTACTCTTACAGCGGGCGCTACGAGCAGTACTTC
j_call: TRBJ2-5; v_call: TRBV12-3/TRBV12-4; clone_size: many; d_call: TRBD2; cdr3_aa: CASSFSSGRAKTQYF; cdr3_nt: TGTGCCAGCAGTTTTTCTAGCGGGAGGGCCAAGACCCAGTACTTC
j_call: TRBJ2-7; v_call: TRBV7-2; clone_size: NA; d_call: TRBD1; cdr3_aa: CASSLGQGSYF; cdr3_nt: TGTGCCAGCAGCCTGGGACAGGGCTCGTACTTC
j_call: TRBJ2-1; v_call: TRBV7-3; clone_size: few; d_call: NA; cdr3_aa: CASSLQGHNEQFF; cdr3_nt: TGTGCCAGCAGCTTGCAGGGCCACAATGAGCAGTTCTTC
j_call: TRBJ2-1; v_call: TRBV20-1; clone_size: NA; d_call: TRBD2; cdr3_aa: CSASGLAGGPIEQFF; cdr3_nt: TGCAGTGCAAGCGGACTAGCGGGAGGGCCGATTGAGCAGTTCTTC
j_call: TRBJ1-3; v_call: TRBV15; clone_size: few; d_call: TRBD1; cdr3_aa: CATSRDRAGNTIYF; cdr3_nt: TGTGCCACCAGCAGGGACAGGGCTGGAAACACCATATATTTT
j_call: TRBJ1-2; v_call: TRBV19; clone_size: NA; d_call: NA; cdr3_aa: CASRTTEPNYGYTF; cdr3_nt: TGTGCCAGTAGAACGACAGAACCTAACTATGGCTACACCTTC
j_call: TRBJ2-7; v_call: TRBV4-2; clone_size: many; d_call: NA; cdr3_aa: CASSQALTRNEQYF; cdr3_nt: TGTGCCAGCAGCCAAGCGCTAACTAGGAACGAGCAGTACTTC
j_call: TRBJ2-5; v_call: TRBV2; clone_size: NA; d_call: NA; cdr3_aa: CASSEALHGVTQYF; cdr3_nt: TGTGCCAGCAGTGAAGCGCTCCACGGAGTGACCCAGTACTTC
j_call: TRBJ1-1; v_call: TRBV29-1; clone_size: NA; d_call: NA; cdr3_aa: CSGRGRSEAFF; cdr3_nt: TGCAGCGGTCGGGGCAGGTCTGAAGCTTTCTTT
j_call: TRBJ1-1; v_call: TRBV29-1; clone_size: few; d_call: NA; cdr3_aa: CSPLDGAEAFF; cdr3_nt: TGCAGCCCCCTGGATGGGGCTGAAGCTTTCTTT
j_call: TRBJ1-4; v_call: TRBV20-1; clone_size: NA; d_call: NA; cdr3_aa: CSASWQLNEKLFF; cdr3_nt: TGCAGTGCTAGTTGGCAGCTTAATGAAAAACTGTTTTTT
j_call: TRBJ2-1; v_call: TRBV10-3; clone_size: few; d_call: NA; cdr3_aa: CAISGSQTAVNYNEQFF; cdr3_nt: TGTGCCATCAGTGGTTCCCAAACGGCGGTAAACTACAATGAGCAGTTCTTC
j_call: TRBJ2-7; v_call: TRBV6-1; clone_size: NA; d_call: NA; cdr3_aa: CASSMDWYEQYF; cdr3_nt: TGTGCCAGCAGTATGGACTGGTACGAGCAGTACTTC
j_call: TRBJ2-3; v_call: TRBV6-5; clone_size: NA; d_call: TRBD2; cdr3_aa: CASSPRRELRTDTQYF; cdr3_nt: TGTGCCAGCAGTCCTCGGCGGGAGCTGCGTACAGATACGCAGTATTTT
j_call: TRBJ1-5; v_call: TRBV12-3/TRBV12-4; clone_size: few; d_call: TRBD1; cdr3_aa: CASSLGTAHMASNQPQHF; cdr3_nt: TGTGCCAGCAGTCTCGGGACAGCCCATATGGCTAGCAATCAGCCCCAGCATTTT
j_call: TRBJ2-7; v_call: TRBV7-9; clone_size: NA; d_call: TRBD1; cdr3_aa: CASSYPRDSSYEQYF; cdr3_nt: TGTGCCAGCAGCTACCCTCGGGACAGTTCCTACGAGCAGTACTTC
j_call: TRBJ2-7; v_call: TRBV19; clone_size: NA; d_call: NA; cdr3_aa: CASRKTGDSYEQYF; cdr3_nt: TGTGCCAGTAGGAAGACAGGAGATTCCTACGAGCAGTACTTC
j_call: TRBJ2-7; v_call: TRBV30; clone_size: NA; d_call: NA; cdr3_aa: CAWDGGGEQYF; cdr3_nt: TGTGCCTGGGACGGTGGGGGCGAGCAGTACTTC
j_call: TRBJ1-4; v_call: TRBV29-1; clone_size: few; d_call: NA; cdr3_aa: CSRPGDRVISGEKLFF; cdr3_nt: TGCAGCCGACCCGGAGATCGGGTAATTTCAGGAGAAAAACTGTTTTTT
j_call: TRBJ2-7; v_call: TRBV7-2; clone_size: NA; d_call: NA; cdr3_aa: CASSFGHDSYEQYF; cdr3_nt: TGTGCCAGCAGCTTCGGCCATGACTCCTACGAGCAGTACTTC
j_call: TRBJ2-3; v_call: TRBV20-1; clone_size: few; d_call: NA; cdr3_aa: CSAREPGPRPDTQYF; cdr3_nt: TGCAGTGCTAGAGAACCAGGGCCGCGGCCAGATACGCAGTATTTT
j_call: TRBJ2-1; v_call: TRBV6-5; clone_size: NA; d_call: TRBD2; cdr3_aa: CASSSFGGLADNEQFF; cdr3_nt: TGTGCCAGCAGTTCTTTCGGGGGACTAGCGGACAATGAGCAGTTCTTC
j_call: TRBJ1-6; v_call: TRBV7-8; clone_size: once; d_call: NA; cdr3_aa: CASSPRGGESPLHF; cdr3_nt: TGTGCCAGCAGCCCCAGGGGTGGGGAGTCACCCCTCCACTTT
j_call: TRBJ2-2; v_call: TRBV7-2; clone_size: NA; d_call: NA; cdr3_aa: CASSPRVSNTGELFF; cdr3_nt: TGTGCCAGCAGCCCTCGGGTTTCGAACACCGGGGAGCTGTTTTTT
j_call: TRBJ2-3; v_call: TRBV10-3; clone_size: NA; d_call: NA; cdr3_aa: CATMNVDTQYF; cdr3_nt: TGTGCCACCATGAATGTAGATACGCAGTATTTT
j_call: TRBJ2-7; v_call: TRBV6-2/TRBV6-3; clone_size: NA; d_call: NA; cdr3_aa: CASSYSRLVLEQYF; cdr3_nt: TGTGCCAGCAGTTATAGCCGACTTGTCCTGGAGCAGTACTTC
j_call: TRBJ1-2; v_call: TRBV7-9; clone_size: many; d_call: NA; cdr3_aa: CASSWEWGGYTF; cdr3_nt: TGTGCCAGCAGCTGGGAATGGGGTGGCTACACCTTC
j_call: TRBJ2-1; v_call: TRBV5-4; clone_size: few; d_call: TRBD2; cdr3_aa: CASSLTSGRAENEQFF; cdr3_nt: TGTGCCAGCAGCTTAACTAGCGGGAGGGCCGAAAATGAGCAGTTCTTC
j_call: TRBJ2-1; v_call: TRBV29-1; clone_size: few; d_call: NA; cdr3_aa: CSARAGTHEQFF; cdr3_nt: TGCAGCGCCAGGGCCGGCACCCATGAGCAGTTCTTC
j_call: TRBJ2-1; v_call: TRBV11-2; clone_size: NA; d_call: NA; cdr3_aa: CASSWPGLTNEQFF; cdr3_nt: TGTGCCAGCAGCTGGCCCGGACTCACCAATGAGCAGTTCTTC
j_call: TRBJ1-5; v_call: TRBV4-1; clone_size: few; d_call: NA; cdr3_aa: CASSQDGNPPGYAPQHF; cdr3_nt: TGCGCCAGCAGCCAAGATGGGAACCCTCCGGGCTACGCACCCCAGCATTTT
j_call: TRBJ2-1; v_call: TRBV12-3/TRBV12-4; clone_size: NA; d_call: TRBD2; cdr3_aa: CASSLDGRVPEQFF; cdr3_nt: TGTGCCAGCAGTTTGGACGGGAGGGTGCCGGAGCAGTTCTTC
j_call: TRBJ2-2; v_call: TRBV20-1; clone_size: NA; d_call: NA; cdr3_aa: CSATHRSTGELFF; cdr3_nt: TGCAGTGCTACGCACAGGTCCACCGGGGAGCTGTTTTTT
j_call: TRBJ2-1; v_call: TRBV12-3/TRBV12-4; clone_size: few; d_call: TRBD1; cdr3_aa: CASSTRTGEQFF; cdr3_nt: TGTGCCAGCAGTACCCGGACAGGGGAGCAGTTCTTC
j_call: TRBJ2-7; v_call: TRBV12-3/TRBV12-4; clone_size: many; d_call: TRBD1; cdr3_aa: CASSPTGGYEQYF; cdr3_nt: TGTGCCAGCAGCCCAACAGGGGGCTACGAGCAGTACTTC
j_call: TRBJ1-1; v_call: TRBV7-8; clone_size: few; d_call: NA; cdr3_aa: CASSFEEIGLLNTEAFF; cdr3_nt: TGTGCCAGCAGCTTCGAGGAGATAGGACTCCTGAACACTGAAGCTTTCTTT
j_call: TRBJ1-4; v_call: TRBV5-5; clone_size: NA; d_call: NA; cdr3_aa: CASSFEGFEEKLFF; cdr3_nt: TGTGCCAGCAGCTTTGAGGGGTTTGAGGAAAAACTGTTTTTT
j_call: TRBJ2-7; v_call: TRBV20-1; clone_size: NA; d_call: TRBD1; cdr3_aa: CSANTGGAGRQYF; cdr3_nt: TGCAGTGCTAATACAGGGGGCGCGGGTAGGCAGTACTTC
j_call: TRBJ1-1; v_call: TRBV20-1; clone_size: NA; d_call: NA; cdr3_aa: CSAMTVTEAFF; cdr3_nt: TGCAGTGCCATGACAGTCACTGAAGCTTTCTTT
j_call: TRBJ2-3; v_call: TRBV6-6; clone_size: few; d_call: NA; cdr3_aa: CASSYSISPGTDTQYF; cdr3_nt: TGTGCCAGCAGTTACTCGATTAGCCCGGGCACAGATACGCAGTATTTT
j_call: TRBJ2-1; v_call: TRBV12-3/TRBV12-4; clone_size: few; d_call: NA; cdr3_aa: CASSPQELGEQFF; cdr3_nt: TGTGCCAGCAGCCCTCAGGAACTAGGTGAGCAGTTCTTC
j_call: TRBJ1-3; v_call: TRBV4-3; clone_size: NA; d_call: NA; cdr3_aa: CASSQGPSRSGNTIYF; cdr3_nt: TGCGCCAGCAGCCAAGGCCCCAGCAGGAGTGGAAACACCATATATTTT
j_call: TRBJ2-3; v_call: TRBV12-3/TRBV12-4; clone_size: few; d_call: NA; cdr3_aa: CASGGFTDTQYF; cdr3_nt: TGTGCCAGCGGGGGATTCACAGATACGCAGTATTTT
j_call: TRBJ2-1; v_call: TRBV11-2; clone_size: NA; d_call: TRBD2; cdr3_aa: CASSLAGGAGNEQFF; cdr3_nt: TGTGCCAGCAGTCTAGCGGGGGGCGCGGGCAATGAGCAGTTCTTC
j_call: TRBJ2-1; v_call: TRBV4-2; clone_size: NA; d_call: TRBD2; cdr3_aa: CASSQDRLAFGNEQFF; cdr3_nt: TGTGCCAGCAGCCAAGACCGACTAGCATTTGGCAATGAGCAGTTCTTC